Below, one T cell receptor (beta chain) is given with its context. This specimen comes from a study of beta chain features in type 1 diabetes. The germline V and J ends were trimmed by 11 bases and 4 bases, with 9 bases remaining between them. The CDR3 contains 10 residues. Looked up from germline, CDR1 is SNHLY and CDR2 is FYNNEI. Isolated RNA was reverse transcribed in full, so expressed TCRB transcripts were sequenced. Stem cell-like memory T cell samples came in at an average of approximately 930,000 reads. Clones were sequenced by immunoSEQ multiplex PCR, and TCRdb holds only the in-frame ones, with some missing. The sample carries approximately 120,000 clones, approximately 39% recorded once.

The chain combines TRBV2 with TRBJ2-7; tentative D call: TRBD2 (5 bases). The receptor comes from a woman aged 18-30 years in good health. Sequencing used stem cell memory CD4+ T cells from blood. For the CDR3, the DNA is TGTGCCGGAGGCTGGTACGAGCAGTACTTC. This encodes CAGGWYEQYF.